A selection of T cell receptor beta chains follows, all from one sample in a study of blood T cell repertoires in COVID-19. Sequenced by immunoSEQ multiplex PCR; TCRdb stores in-frame clones only, minus some. The sample consists of under 250,000 clones, 84% of them appearing once. Sequenced sample: PBMCs or T cells enriched from blood (not recorded which). The receptor set was obtained from a man in his 60s who had recovered from COVID-19. CDR3s include the opening cysteine and the closing phenylalanine or tryptophan. A D gene is named only where the DNA matches it firmly. Clone size is given for some rows only: seen once, a few or many times, or a class if the clone is expanded.

-	-	TRBV19	TRBJ1-5	CASSIGFGDGGILSPQHF	TGTGCCAGTAGTATCGGTTTCGGGGACGGGGGGATCTTATCGCCCCAGCATTTT
TRBD2	-	TRBV18	TRBJ2-1	CASSSSTSEYNEQFF	TGTGCCAGCTCATCCTCGACTAGCGAGTACAATGAGCAGTTCTTC
TRBD2	-	TRBV7-2	TRBJ2-3	CASSFPRSGDSTDTQYF	TGTGCCAGCAGCTTCCCCCGTAGCGGGGATAGCACAGATACGCAGTATTTT
TRBD1	-	TRBV5-1	TRBJ1-4	CASSGWDRGEEKLFF	TGCGCCAGCAGCGGATGGGACAGGGGGGAAGAAAAACTGTTTTTT
TRBD2	-	TRBV5-5	TRBJ2-1	CASSLRGGSDNEQFF	TGTGCCAGCAGCTTACGGGGGGGTTCCGACAATGAGCAGTTCTTC
TRBD2	once	TRBV4-2	TRBJ2-5	CASSQELTSGGAVGETQYF	TGTGCCAGCAGCCAAGAACTGACTAGCGGGGGGGCCGTGGGGGAGACCCAGTACTTC
-	-	TRBV5-6	TRBJ2-7	CASSSRRLQGTGNYEQYF	TGTGCCAGCAGCTCACGACGACTTCAGGGAACGGGCAACTACGAGCAGTACTTC
-	once	TRBV27	TRBJ2-7	CASSFGQSYEQYF	TGTGCCAGCAGTTTCGGACAGAGCTACGAGCAGTACTTC
TRBD1	-	TRBV5-6	TRBJ2-2	CASSPQGAVGELFF	TGTGCCAGCAGCCCCCAGGGGGCAGTGGGGGAGCTGTTTTTT
TRBD1	once	TRBV9	TRBJ2-1	CASSVVDRTYNEQFF	TGTGCCAGCAGCGTAGTGGACAGGACCTACAATGAGCAGTTCTTC
-	-	TRBV7-2	TRBJ1-3	CASRGGTRGNTIYF	TGTGCCAGCAGGGGGGGGACACGTGGAAACACCATATATTTT
-	-	TRBV11-3	TRBJ2-2	CASSLGRVDGELFF	TGTGCCAGCAGCTTAGGACGGGTTGACGGGGAGCTGTTTTTT
-	-	TRBV24-1	TRBJ1-1	CATRMQGRTEAFF	TGTGCCACTCGGATGCAGGGTCGGACTGAAGCTTTCTTT
-	-	TRBV6-4	TRBJ1-1	CASSDEGNTEAFF	TGTGCCAGCAGTGACGAGGGAAACACTGAAGCTTTCTTT
TRBD1	few	TRBV25-1	TRBJ1-4	CASTPSPGQGVTNEKLFF	TGTGCCAGCACCCCCTCCCCGGGACAGGGGGTAACTAATGAAAAACTGTTTTTT
-	-	TRBV10-1	TRBJ2-3	CASSDRGHTDTQYF	TGCGCCAGCAGTGATCGAGGTCACACAGATACGCAGTATTTT
TRBD1	-	TRBV15	TRBJ1-1	CATSRQGALNTEAFF	TGTGCCACCAGCAGACAGGGGGCCCTGAACACTGAAGCTTTCTTT
-	-	TRBV11-2	TRBJ1-1	CASRYKPPRQRTGNTEAFF	TGTGCCAGCAGATATAAACCCCCCAGACAGCGCACGGGGAACACTGAAGCTTTCTTT
-	once	TRBV11-2	TRBJ2-4	CASSLDQGRNIQYF	TGTGCCAGCAGCTTAGATCAGGGGAGAAACATTCAGTACTTC
TRBD2	-	TRBV18	TRBJ2-3	CASSPGLAGADTQYF	TGTGCCAGCTCACCGGGACTAGCGGGGGCAGATACGCAGTATTTT
TRBD1	-	TRBV7-8	TRBJ2-1	CASSPDRAYNEQFF	TGTGCCAGCAGCCCGGACAGGGCCTACAATGAGCAGTTCTTC
-	-	TRBV7-2	TRBJ1-5	CASTDSLGNQPQHF	TGTGCCAGCACCGACAGTCTCGGCAATCAGCCCCAGCATTTT